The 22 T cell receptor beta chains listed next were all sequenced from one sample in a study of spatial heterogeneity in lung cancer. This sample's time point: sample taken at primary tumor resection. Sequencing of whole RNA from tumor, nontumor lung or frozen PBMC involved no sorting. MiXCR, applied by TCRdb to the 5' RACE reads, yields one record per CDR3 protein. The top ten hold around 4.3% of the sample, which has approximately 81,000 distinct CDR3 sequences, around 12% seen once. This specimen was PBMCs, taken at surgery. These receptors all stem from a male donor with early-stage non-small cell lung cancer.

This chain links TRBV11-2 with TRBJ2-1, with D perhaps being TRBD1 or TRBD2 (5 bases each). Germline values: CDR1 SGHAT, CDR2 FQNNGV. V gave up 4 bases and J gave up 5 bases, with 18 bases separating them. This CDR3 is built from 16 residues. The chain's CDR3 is CASSSVTGRVHNEQFF. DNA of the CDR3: TGTGCCAGCAGCTCCGTTACGGGGCGAGTCCACAATGAGCAGTTCTTC.

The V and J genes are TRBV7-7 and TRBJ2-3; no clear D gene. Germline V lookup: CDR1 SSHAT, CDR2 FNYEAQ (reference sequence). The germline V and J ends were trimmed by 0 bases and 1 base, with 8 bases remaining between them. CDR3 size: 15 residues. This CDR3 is CASSLALDGTDTQYF. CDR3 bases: TGTGCCAGCAGCTTAGCCCTGGACGGCACAGATACGCAGTATTTT.

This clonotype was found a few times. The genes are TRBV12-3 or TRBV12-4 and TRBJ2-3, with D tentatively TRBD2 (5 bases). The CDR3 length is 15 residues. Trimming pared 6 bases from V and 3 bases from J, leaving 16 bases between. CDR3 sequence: CASSPGNAETDTQYF. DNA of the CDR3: TGTGCCAGCAGCCCGGGGAATGCGGAAACAGATACGCAGTATTTT.

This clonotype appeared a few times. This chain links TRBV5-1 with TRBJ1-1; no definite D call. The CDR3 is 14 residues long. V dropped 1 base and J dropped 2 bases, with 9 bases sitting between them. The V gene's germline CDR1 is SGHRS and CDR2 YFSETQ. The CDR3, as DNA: TGCGCCAGCAGCTTGTCATTGCTTAACACTGAAGCTTTCTTT. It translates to CASSLSLLNTEAFF.

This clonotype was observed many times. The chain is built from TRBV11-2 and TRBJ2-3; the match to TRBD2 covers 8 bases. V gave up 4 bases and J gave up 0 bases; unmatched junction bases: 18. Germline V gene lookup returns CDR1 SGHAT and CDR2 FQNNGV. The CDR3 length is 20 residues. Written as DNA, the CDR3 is TGTGCCAGCAGCTCTACACCGACGAGAACTAGCGGTACTAGCACAGATACGCAGTATTTT. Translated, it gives CASSSTPTRTSGTSTDTQYF.

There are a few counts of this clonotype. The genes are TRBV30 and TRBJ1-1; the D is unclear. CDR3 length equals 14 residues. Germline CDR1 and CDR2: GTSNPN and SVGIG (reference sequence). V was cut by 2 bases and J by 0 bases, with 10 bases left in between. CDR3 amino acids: CAWSIVEMNTEAFF. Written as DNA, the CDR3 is TGTGCCTGGAGTATAGTGGAGATGAACACTGAAGCTTTCTTT.

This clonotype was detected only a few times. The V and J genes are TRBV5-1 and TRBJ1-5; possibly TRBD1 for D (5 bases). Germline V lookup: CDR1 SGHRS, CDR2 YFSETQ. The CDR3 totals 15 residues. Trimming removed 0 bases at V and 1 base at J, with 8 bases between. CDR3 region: CASSLGEGSNQPQHF. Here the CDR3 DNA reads TGCGCCAGCAGCTTGGGGGAGGGGAGCAATCAGCCCCAGCATTTT.

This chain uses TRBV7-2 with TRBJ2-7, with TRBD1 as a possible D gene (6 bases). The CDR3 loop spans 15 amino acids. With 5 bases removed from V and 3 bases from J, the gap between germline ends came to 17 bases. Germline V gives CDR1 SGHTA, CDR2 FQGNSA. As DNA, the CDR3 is TGTGCCAGCAGCCGTCATCCTACAGGGAACTACGAGCAGTACTTC. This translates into CASSRHPTGNYEQYF.

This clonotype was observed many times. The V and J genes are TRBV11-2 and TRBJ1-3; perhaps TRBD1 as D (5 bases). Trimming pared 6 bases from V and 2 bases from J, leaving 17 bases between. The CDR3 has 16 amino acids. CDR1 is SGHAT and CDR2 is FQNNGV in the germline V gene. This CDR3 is CASSLSGLPTGNTIYF. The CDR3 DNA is TGTGCCAGCAGTTTGTCGGGACTCCCCACTGGAAACACCATATATTTT.

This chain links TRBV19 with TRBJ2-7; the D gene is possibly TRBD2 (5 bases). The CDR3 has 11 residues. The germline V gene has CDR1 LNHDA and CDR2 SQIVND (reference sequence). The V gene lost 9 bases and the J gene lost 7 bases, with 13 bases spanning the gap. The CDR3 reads CASQDREEQYF. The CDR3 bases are TGTGCCAGCCAGGACCGGGAAGAGCAGTACTTC.

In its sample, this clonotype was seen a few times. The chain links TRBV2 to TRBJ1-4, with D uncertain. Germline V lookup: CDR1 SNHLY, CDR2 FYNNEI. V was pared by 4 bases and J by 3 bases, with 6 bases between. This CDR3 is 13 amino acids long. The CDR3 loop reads CASSGLPNEKLFF. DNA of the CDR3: TGTGCCAGCAGTGGCCTTCCTAATGAAAAACTGTTTTTT.

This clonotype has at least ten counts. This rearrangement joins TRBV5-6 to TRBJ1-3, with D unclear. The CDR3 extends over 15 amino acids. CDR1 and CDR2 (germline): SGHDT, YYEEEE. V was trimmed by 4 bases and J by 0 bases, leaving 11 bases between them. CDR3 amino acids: CASSMDPSSGNTIYF. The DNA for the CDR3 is TGTGCCAGCAGCATGGACCCATCCTCTGGAAACACCATATATTTT.

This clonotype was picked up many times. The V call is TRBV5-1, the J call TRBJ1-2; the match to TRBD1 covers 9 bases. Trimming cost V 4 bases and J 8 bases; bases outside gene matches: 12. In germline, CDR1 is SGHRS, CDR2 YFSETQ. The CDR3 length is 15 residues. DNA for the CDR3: TGCGCCAGCAGCCCGGGACAGGGAGGGTTGAGCGGCTACACCTTC. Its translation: CASSPGQGGLSGYTF.

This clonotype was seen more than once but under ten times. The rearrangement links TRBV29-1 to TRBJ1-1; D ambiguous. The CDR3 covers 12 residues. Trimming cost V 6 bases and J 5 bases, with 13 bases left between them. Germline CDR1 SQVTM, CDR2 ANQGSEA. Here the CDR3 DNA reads TGCAGCGTCTGGTCAGGTGGAACTGAAGCTTTCTTT. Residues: CSVWSGGTEAFF. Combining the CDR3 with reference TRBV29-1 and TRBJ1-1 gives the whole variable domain SAVISQKPSRDICQRGTSLTIQCQVDSQVTMMFWYRQQPGQSLTLIATANQGSEATYESGFVIDKFPISRPNLTFSTLTVSNMSPEDSSIYLCSVWSGGTEAFFGQGTRLTVV.

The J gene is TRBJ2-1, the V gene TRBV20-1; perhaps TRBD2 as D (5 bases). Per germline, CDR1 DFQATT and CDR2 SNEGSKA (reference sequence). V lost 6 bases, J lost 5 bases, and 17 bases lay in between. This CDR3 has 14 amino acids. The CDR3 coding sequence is TGCAGTGCAGGGAGCGGAACTTTGGACAATGAGCAGTTCTTC. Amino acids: CSAGSGTLDNEQFF.

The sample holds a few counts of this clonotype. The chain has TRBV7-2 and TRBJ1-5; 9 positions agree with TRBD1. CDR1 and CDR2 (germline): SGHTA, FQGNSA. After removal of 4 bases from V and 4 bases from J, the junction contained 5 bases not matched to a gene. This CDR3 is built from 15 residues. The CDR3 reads CASSSRGQGNQPQHF. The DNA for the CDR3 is TGTGCCAGCAGCTCCCGTGGACAGGGGAATCAGCCCCAGCATTTT.

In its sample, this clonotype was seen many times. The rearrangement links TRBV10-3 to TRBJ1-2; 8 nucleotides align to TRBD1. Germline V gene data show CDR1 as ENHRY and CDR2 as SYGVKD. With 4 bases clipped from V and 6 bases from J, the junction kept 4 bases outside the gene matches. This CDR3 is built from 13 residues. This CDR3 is CAISGTGMDGYTF. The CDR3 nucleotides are TGTGCCATCAGTGGGACAGGGATGGATGGCTACACCTTC.

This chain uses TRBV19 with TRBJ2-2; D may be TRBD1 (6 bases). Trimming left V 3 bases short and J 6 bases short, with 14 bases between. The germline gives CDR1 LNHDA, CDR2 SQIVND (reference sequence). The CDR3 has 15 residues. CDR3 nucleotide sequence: TGTGCCAGTAGTATTTTCCCTACAGGGTCCGGGGAGCTGTTTTTT. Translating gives CASSIFPTGSGELFF. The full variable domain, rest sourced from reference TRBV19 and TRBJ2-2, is DGGITQSPKYLFRKEGQNVTLSCEQNLNHDAMYWYRQDPGQGLRLIYYSQIVNDFQKGDIAEGYSVSREKKESFPLTVTSAQKNPTAFYLCASSIFPTGSGELFFGEGSRLTVL.

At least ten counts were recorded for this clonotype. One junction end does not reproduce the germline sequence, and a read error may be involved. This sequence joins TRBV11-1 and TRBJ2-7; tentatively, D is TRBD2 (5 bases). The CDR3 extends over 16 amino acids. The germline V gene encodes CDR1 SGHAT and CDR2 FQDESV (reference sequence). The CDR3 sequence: CASSLAGSYSSYEQYF. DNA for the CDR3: TGTGCCAGCAGCCTAGCTGGTTCCTACAGCTCCTACGAGCAGTACTTC. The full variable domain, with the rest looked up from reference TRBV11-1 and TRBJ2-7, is EAEVAQSPRYKITEKSQAVAFWCDPISGHATLYWYRQILGQGPELLVQFQDESVVDDSQLPKDRFSAERLKGVDSTLKIQPAELGDSAMYLCASSLAGSYSSYEQYFGPGTRLTVT.

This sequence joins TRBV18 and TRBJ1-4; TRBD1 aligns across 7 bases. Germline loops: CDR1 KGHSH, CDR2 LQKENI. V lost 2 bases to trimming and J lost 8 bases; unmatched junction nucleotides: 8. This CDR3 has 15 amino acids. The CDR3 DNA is TGTGCCAGCTCACCAAGGGACAGTAAAAAGGAAAAACTGTTTTTT. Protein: CASSPRDSKKEKLFF.

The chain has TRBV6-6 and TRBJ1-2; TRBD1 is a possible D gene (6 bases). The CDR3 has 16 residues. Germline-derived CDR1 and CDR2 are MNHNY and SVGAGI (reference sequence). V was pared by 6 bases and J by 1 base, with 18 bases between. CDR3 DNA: TGTGCCAGCAGCTCTGACAGGCCCCTGAATAACTATGGCTACACCTTC. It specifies CASSSDRPLNNYGYTF.

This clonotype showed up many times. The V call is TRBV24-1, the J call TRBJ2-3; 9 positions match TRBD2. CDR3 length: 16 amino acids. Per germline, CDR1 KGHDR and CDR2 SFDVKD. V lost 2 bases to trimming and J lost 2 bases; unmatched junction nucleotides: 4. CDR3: CATSDSLAGYTDTQYF. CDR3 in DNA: TGTGCCACCAGTGATTCCCTAGCGGGATACACAGATACGCAGTATTTT.